The 5 T cell receptor beta chains below were found in one sample sequenced in a study of blood T cell repertoires in COVID-19 (TCRdb year 2020). The library relied on the immunoSEQ multiplex PCR assay. Entries here come from immuneACCESS through TCRdb and include only in-frame sequences with V and J called. Some clones fail to appear in such tables; in the studies checked, an unresolved V gene covers under half of the shortfall, and the cause of the remainder is unknown. In all, the sample holds some 120,000 clones, and around three quarters of those were seen once. 2% to 2.5% of the sample belongs to the ten largest clones. The sequenced material came from peripheral blood. The receptors were gathered from an older woman with acute or convalescent COVID-19.

To note about this clone: Compared with germline, one end of the junction differs, possibly owing to a read error. The same CDR3 can be traced to other DNA sequences in this sample. The rearrangement uses TRBV5-4 and TRBJ2-3; TRBD2 agrees at 9 bases. Germline values: CDR1 SGHNT, CDR2 YYREEE (reference sequence). The CDR3 contains 15 residues. The CDR3 nucleotides read TGTGCCAGCAGCTTGGGCGGGACTAGCACCGATACGCAGTATTTT. This codes for CASSLGGTSTDTQYF.

The chain uses TRBV29-1 and TRBJ2-7; D is ambiguous. Germline V gene data show CDR1 as SQVTM and CDR2 as ANQGSEA. This CDR3 comprises 13 residues. V was shortened by 4 bases and J by 0 bases, with 10 bases between the two germline ends. CDR3 in DNA: TGCAGCGTTGTTAGCTTTAGCTCCTACGAGCAGTACTTC. Its protein product is CSVVSFSSYEQYF.

This chain joins TRBV9 and TRBJ2-3; D perhaps matches TRBD2 (6 bases). The length of the CDR3 is 16 residues. Trimming took off 4 bases at V and 5 bases at J, with 20 bases between the two ends. Germline lookup yields CDR1 SGDLS and CDR2 YYNGEE. The CDR3 nucleotides are TGTGCCAGCAGCACCTCTCCGATCCGGGAGATAGATACGCAGTATTTT. It specifies CASSTSPIREIDTQYF.

The rearrangement links TRBV7-6 to TRBJ2-7; TRBD1 matches at 8 bases. CDR3 length: 14 amino acids. V gave up 2 bases and J gave up 4 bases; unmatched junction bases: 4. Germline assignment: CDR1 SGHVS and CDR2 FNYEAQ. CDR3 coding DNA: TGTGCCAGCAGCTTATTGGGACAGGTTTACGAGCAGTACTTC. This sequence encodes CASSLLGQVYEQYF.

This clone occurred a few times. The rearrangement joins TRBV5-6 to TRBJ2-5; tentatively, D is TRBD1 (7 bases). This CDR3 comprises 14 residues. The germline CDR1 and CDR2 sequences are SGHDT and YYEEEE. V dropped 3 bases and J dropped 4 bases, with 13 bases sitting between them. CDR3 nucleotides: TGTGCCAGCAGCTCCAGGGGGGACTTAGAGACCCAGTACTTC. It codes for CASSSRGDLETQYF. The entire variable domain, with the rest obtained from reference TRBV5-6 and TRBJ2-5, is as follows: DAGVTQSPTHLIKTRGQQVTLRCSPKSGHDTVSWYQQALGQGPQFIFQYYEEEERQRGNFPDRFSGHQFPNYSSELNVNALLLGDSALYLCASSSRGDLETQYFGPGTRLLVL.